The TCR beta chain under discussion was sequenced for a study of cytomegalovirus exposure and HLA in healthy donors (TCRdb year 2017). Context from the whole study: An earlier analysis of some 620 of the donors reported 250 to 350 Gb of sequence data and about 120 million unique TCR beta sequences obtained from around 190 million T cells. Class I and class II HLA loci were covered by the typing at four-digit resolution. Among about 410 genotyped donors of the cohort, an average of around 240,000 unique TCR beta nucleotide sequences was sequenced per donor, of which about 18% were non-productive. Donor age, sex, ethnicity and CMV serostatus were compiled alongside the repertoire data. In an earlier analysis of roughly 600 of the donors, high-throughput TCR beta sequencing was used to judge whether each TCR beta V gene segment behaved as functional or pseudogenic. Along with the roughly 670-subject first cohort, a separate validation cohort of over 90 different subjects was used. The later analysis used no new phenotypic data to find candidate immune exposures, relying instead on TCR beta sequences and their occurrence across donors. The study profiled the T cell repertoires of around 700 subjects by immunosequencing and related them to cytomegalovirus serostatus. The genetic ancestry cluster associated with self-reported Caucasian donors included over 80% of the roughly 400 genotyped donors. About five DR-DQ haplotypes were treated as single units for association and clustering because of strong linkage in the cohort. Typing coverage differed by locus: A, B, C, DRB1 and DQB1 were typed in roughly 629-630 donors, DQA1 in about 560, DPA1 in 600 to 610, and DPB1 in around 440. Around 330 gigabases of sequencing data and around 85 million unique TCR sequences made up an early release that covered several hundred HLA-typed donors. Every repertoire in the discovery cohort had been generated on one and the same sequencing platform. To study patterns of TCR occurrence, a later analysis re-analyzed previously published TCR beta repertoires from 600 to 750 donors and added high-resolution HLA genotyping. The study was designed to test whether signatures of past pathogen exposure could be identified by cataloging public T cell receptors. A later genetic analysis took genome-wide SNP genotypes for about 55% of the 666 donors and used that subset as a discovery cohort. To predict cytomegalovirus infection status, the study brought together high-throughput TCR immunosequencing, statistical association of individual TCRs with disease status, and machine learning.

Libraries were prepared through the immunoSEQ multiplex PCR assay. The multiplex PCR relied on a mix of 60 forward primers for TCR Vbeta segments and 13 reverse primers for TCR Jbeta segments. Amplification of the CDR3 region of rearranged TCR beta genes was performed with a multiplex PCR assay on genomic DNA. The amplified TCR beta libraries were sequenced on the Illumina HiSeq System as 87-base-pair reads. The paper's data handling went like this. In a later analysis, tens of millions of unique TCR beta chains were counted across the 650 to 750 repertoires, and roughly 11 million of these chains were shared by at least two donors. To remove PCR and sequencing errors, raw reads were error-corrected and collapsed into unique sequences using a nearest-neighbor algorithm that merged closely related sequences. Alignment of CDR3 sequences to IMGT reference sequences was used to assign V, D and J gene segments. For a sequence to be retained, a match of at least six nucleotides to both a V gene segment and a J gene segment was required. A rearrangement was called productive if the CDR3 had no stop codons and remained in frame with V and J, and every other rearrangement was called non-productive. CDR3 was defined by IMGT convention, running from the second conserved V-encoded cysteine to the conserved J-encoded phenylalanine. The earlier analysis of roughly 590 of the donors excluded sequences that lacked an unambiguous match to a single V gene segment. In an earlier analysis of approximately 590 of the donors, V segments were called functional above 56.7% productive rearrangements and were called segregating when the between-donor standard deviation exceeded 5%. A statistical classification framework was built to diagnose cytomegalovirus status from the catalog of TCR beta chain sequences. In a later analysis, TCR nucleotide sequences were compared against IMGT/GENE-DB human TR gene sequences so that V and J genes could be assigned. Using the TCRdist pipeline, a later analysis assigned CDR3 sequences along with most-parsimonious VDJ recombination scenarios. A later analysis defined each TCR beta chain by its CDR3 amino acid sequence plus V-gene family, and excluded reads lacking a unique V-gene family. As a way to deal with suspected cross-contamination and a sequencing artifact, a later analysis dropped roughly 600 nucleotide sequences that were highly shared and had low generation probability. In a later analysis, a clonal expansion index for each public chain was calculated from normalized within-repertoire ranks of inferred template counts. In a later analysis, generation probabilities were computed using a VDJ recombination model fitted to out-of-frame rearrangements, and the results were checked against IGoR. Hypergeometric tests were used in a later analysis to score TCR-TCR, TCR-HLA and TCR-CMV co-occurrence, with a repertoire-size bias correction applied to the TCR pairs. To estimate false discovery rates, a later analysis permuted the HLA or CMV assignments 20 times. In a later analysis, co-occurring TCRs were grouped using DBSCAN, and TCRdist sequence similarity was added for clustering within HLA-allele-positive subsets. Co-occurrence clustering excluded repertoires with fewer than 30,000 or more than 120,000 public chains, plus five with anomalous nucleotide sharing. Not all clones reach the TCRdb copy of this immuneACCESS table, which keeps in-frame sequences only. Checked studies attribute under half of the gap to unresolved V genes and leave the rest unexplained. D and trimming were read from the DNA, whereas the V and J calls and clone size are those reported in that table. A total of about 100,000 clones appear in this sample, 10% of them only once. About 5% of the sample is held by the ten biggest clonotypes.

For this chain, trimming is 0 bases at the V end and 0 bases at the J end, and the number of junction bases without a gene match is 4. Taken from cysteine to phenylalanine, the CDR3 has 17 residues. Of the read, only the CDR3 DNA is kept; its 51 bases are in frame from base 1. The germline V gene supplies CDR1 MGHRA and CDR2 YSYEKL. Beyond this particular receptor, the publication reports: When HLA alleles, especially DR and DQ, strongly co-occurred, TCR associations were difficult to assign to individual alleles. While some public TCRs were present in many individuals, most TCR sequences turned up only very rarely across donors. In vitro tests confirmed that three of the cytomegalovirus-associated TCR beta chains recognize cytomegalovirus antigens. In a later analysis, HLA-associated TCR beta chains were found to be more clonally expanded and to have lower generation probabilities than equally common non-associated chains. An earlier analysis of approximately 540 of the donors showed that most TCR beta V segments appeared in productive rearrangements either about 87% or about 30% of the time, which broadly matched IMGT annotations. An association between a missense DCLRE1C variant and V-gene and J-gene trimming of TCR beta chains was found in a later genetic analysis and replicated in an independent cohort. HLA typing was unavailable for some donors at each locus, so association tests used only the typed subset. Cytomegalovirus status was reported to be diagnosed by the classifier with high specificity and sensitivity in both the original and validation cohorts. In this cohort, only TCR beta chains were sequenced, and detectable features were limited by the absence of alpha or paired-chain data. A group of highly shared sequence variants was considered likely to be a technical artifact of the sequencing pipeline. According to the authors, the approach could potentially be generalized to other disease states and immunological phenotypes. Correlated functional status among segregating V segments might reflect linkage disequilibrium, but an unknown experimental factor could not be ruled out. In a later analysis, 15,000 to 20,000 TCR beta sequences were associated with specific HLA alleles at a false discovery rate of 0.05. In the study, about 150 TCR beta chains were listed as associated with cytomegalovirus. CMV serostatus was the only immune exposure information available for the cohort. A later genetic analysis reported fewer N-insertions in productive TCRs among donors in an Asian-associated ancestry cluster than the 666-donor mean. A later analysis reported that several top co-occurrence clusters appeared linked to parvovirus B19, influenza, CMV and Epstein-Barr virus. The earlier analysis of 450 to 700 of the donors excluded roughly 17 rarely observed V segments, including chromosome 9 orphons, because counts were too low. Sequencing depth was assumed to be roughly uniform across donors in the presence/absence analyses, though that assumption may not hold. According to a later analysis, TCR association rates differed among HLA loci, with DRB1 alleles showing the most associated TCRs and HLA-C alleles showing the fewest. A further reported finding was that TCR beta sequences accurately predicted the HLA-A and HLA-B alleles for most subjects in the first cohort. In a later analysis, most CMV-associated TCR beta chains were found to appear HLA-restricted, with HLA associations seemingly driven largely by CMV exposure. Some IMGT-functional V segments, including TRBV6-2 and TRBV6-3, could not be told apart with the 87-base-pair reads, so those segments were excluded.

Points on this clone: The target of this receptor is not known. Qualities for individual bases were not recorded, and no much larger clone is one base off.

The cohort was made up of hundreds of healthy bone marrow donors. At the time of sampling, every cohort member was nominally healthy, though immune exposures that went unrecorded were likely present. The donor was CMV seropositive and belonged to the group of more than 250 seropositive cohort members. Each donor provided a peripheral blood sample, and peripheral blood mononuclear cells were used for TCR beta sequencing. Genomic DNA was extracted from the blood cell samples with the Qiagen DNeasy Blood Extraction Kit. The receptor was isolated from a man aged 40-55 years in good health and CMV-seropositive. The sequencing sample was made of PBMCs. This sequence uses TRBV4-1 and TRBJ2-4, with 8 junctional bases fitting TRBD1. The CDR3 protein: CASSQDTGGLAKNIQYF. The DNA is TGCGCCAGCAGCCAAGATACAGGGGGTTTAGCCAAAAACATTCAGTACTTC.